This T cell receptor (beta chain) comes out of a study of Tregs in tolerant kidney transplant recipients. About the study: Recipient Tregs were stimulated with donor B cells plus IL-2 for roughly 16 days. Stimulator donor B cells were generated over roughly 10 days with CD40L, cyclosporin A and IL-4. CD4+CD25+CD127- cells came from approximately three-day belatacept mixed lymphocyte reactions, some with 5-day graft donor restimulation.

Profiled with immunoSEQ multiplex PCR; TCRdb holds only in-frame clones, not every one. The table records roughly 10,000 clones, 90% to 95% of them present only once. With regard to this clone: The target antigen is unknown.

Study findings and constraints: For some patients, primers changed over time, blocking nucleotide-level comparison.

This specimen was Tregs from blood cultured with allogeneic cells, taken before the transplant. The origin of this receptor is a human patient who received a combined kidney and bone marrow transplant.

In DNA form, the CDR3 reads TGTGCCAGCAGCTTACGGGCGGGACGCTACGAGCAGTACTTC. This codes for CASSLRAGRYEQYF. The gene calls are TRBV7-2 and TRBJ2-7, with D perhaps matching TRBD2 (6 bases). From germline, CDR1 is SGHTA and CDR2 FQGNSA. Trimming removed 2 bases at V and 3 bases at J, with 11 bases between. The CDR3 has 14 residues.